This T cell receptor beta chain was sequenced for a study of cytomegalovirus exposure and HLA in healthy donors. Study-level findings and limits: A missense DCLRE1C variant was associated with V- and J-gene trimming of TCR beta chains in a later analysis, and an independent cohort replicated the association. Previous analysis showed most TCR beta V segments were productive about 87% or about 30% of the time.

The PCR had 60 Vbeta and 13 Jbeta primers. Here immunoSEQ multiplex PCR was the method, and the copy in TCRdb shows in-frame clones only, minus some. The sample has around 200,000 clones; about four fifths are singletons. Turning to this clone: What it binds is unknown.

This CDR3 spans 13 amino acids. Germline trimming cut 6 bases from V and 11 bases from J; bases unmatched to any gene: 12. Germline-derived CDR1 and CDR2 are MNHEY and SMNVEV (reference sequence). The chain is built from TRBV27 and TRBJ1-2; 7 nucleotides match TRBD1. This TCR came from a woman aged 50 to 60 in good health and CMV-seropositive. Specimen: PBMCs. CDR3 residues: CASRTFDRADYTF. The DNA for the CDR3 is TGTGCCAGCAGAACCTTTGACAGGGCGGATTACACCTTC.